This T cell receptor beta chain appears in the sequencing data of a study of T cell responses to AZD1222 COVID-19 vaccine. Points from the study as a whole: At 160-218 and 743-854, vaccine-associated CD4 TCRs were dominant, and they spanned spike. When two AZD1222 doses had been given, Spike-specific TCR breadth and depth rose. Close to half of spike-specific TCRs reportedly recognize unmutated variant regions.

In regard to this clone: Its antigen remains unknown.

TCRdb keeps only in-frame clones here, not all; method: immunoSEQ multiplex PCR. The sample has some 200,000 clones; about 89% are singletons. Timing groups of about 4 and about 12 weeks for second doses were pooled. The CDR3 spans 13 residues. The V and J ends lost 8 bases and 5 bases, in that order; junction bases with no gene match: 6. Germline V CDR1 and CDR2: SNHLY, FYNNEI. This specimen was peripheral blood, taken 28 days after the second AZD1222 dose. V gene TRBV2 combines with J gene TRBJ1-5, with 7 bases identical to TRBD1. This sequence was found in an adult who received the AZD1222 COVID-19 vaccine. CDR3 region: CASGGQWDQPQHF. Written as DNA, the CDR3 is TGTGCCAGCGGGGGACAGTGGGATCAGCCCCAGCATTTT.